Shown below are 7 T cell receptor beta chains from a single sample sequenced in a study of chemoradiotherapy in HPV16-positive cancers. The protocol was immunoSEQ multiplex PCR, while the TCRdb copy is restricted to in-frame clones and leaves out a portion. Of over 10,000 clones in the sample, roughly four fifths were seen once. Sample collection was performed from a patient who underwent chemoradiotherapy. The source of these receptors is a human donor with HPV-associated anogenital cancer.

The CDR3 sequence is CASSSGAEDGAQYF. The CDR3 DNA follows: TGTGCCAGCAGTTCAGGAGCCGAAGACGGGGCCCAGTACTTC. The chain carries TRBV6-5 and TRBJ2-5; the D gene is possibly TRBD2 (5 bases). The V gene's germline CDR1 is MNHEY and CDR2 SVGAGI. CDR3 size: 14 residues. Trimming cost V 4 bases and J 9 bases, with 18 bases left between them.

The chain combines TRBV28 with TRBJ2-3; D is perhaps TRBD2 (6 bases). The CDR3 is 13 amino acids. V lost 2 bases and J lost 6, with 9 bases in between. CDR1 and CDR2 from the germline V gene are MDHEN and SYDVKM. The CDR3 region has the DNA TGTGCCAGCAGTTTAGGCGGGGCGGATACGCAGTATTTT. Its translation: CASSLGGADTQYF.

The table lists this clone with a few counts. The chain recombines TRBV4-2 with TRBJ1-5; D gene ambiguous. The ends were cut back, 2 bases at V and 5 bases at J, with 10 bases in the middle. CDR3 size: 14 residues. Germline CDR1 LGHNA, CDR2 YNFKEQ. CDR3 bases: TGTGCCAGCAGCCAACGGACCGGTTATCAGCCCCAGCATTTT. It codes for CASSQRTGYQPQHF.

The chain has TRBV4-1 and TRBJ2-2; D remains unclear. This CDR3 has 16 residues. With 1 base removed from V and 9 bases from J, the gap between germline ends came to 18 bases. Germline CDR1 reads MGHRA; CDR2 reads YSYEKL. CDR3 sequence reads: CASSQGPPFASRELFF. The CDR3 nucleotides read TGCGCCAGCAGCCAAGGGCCCCCCTTCGCGTCTCGGGAGCTGTTTTTT.

The V call is TRBV18, the J call TRBJ2-2; D remains unclear. Trimming cost V 4 bases and J 4 bases, with 10 bases left between them. Germline CDR1 and CDR2: KGHSH and LQKENI. This CDR3 is built from 14 residues. The CDR3 protein is CASSRVAGTGELFF. The DNA of the CDR3 is TGTGCCAGCTCACGGGTGGCAGGCACCGGGGAGCTGTTTTTT. The variable domain in full, with the rest retrieved from reference TRBV18 and TRBJ2-2, is NAGVMQNPRHLVRRRGQEARLRCSPMKGHSHVYWYRQLPEEGLKFMVYLQKENIIDESGMPKERFSAEFPKEGPSILRIQQVVRGDSAAYFCASSRVAGTGELFFGEGSRLTVL.

This clone has just a few counts. This chain connects TRBV6-5 to TRBJ1-2, with TRBD1 as a possible D gene (6 bases). Deletions cut 4 bases from V and 5 bases from J, with 20 bases between. Germline V gene lookup returns CDR1 MNHEY and CDR2 SVGAGI. The length of the CDR3 is 16 residues. CDR3 region: CASSFNRDVRHYGYTF. In DNA, the CDR3 is TGTGCCAGCAGTTTCAACAGGGACGTACGGCATTATGGCTACACCTTC.

This chain links TRBV18 with TRBJ1-1; D is unclear. V dropped 1 base and J dropped 1 base, with 13 bases sitting between them. CDR3 length equals 16 residues. Germline V gene lookup returns CDR1 KGHSH and CDR2 LQKENI. CDR3 region: CASSPQPIGGNTEAFF. The CDR3 coding sequence is TGTGCCAGCTCACCACAACCGATAGGAGGGAACACTGAAGCTTTCTTT.